The clone carrying this T cell receptor beta chain was picked up a small number of times. What it recognizes is unknown. PCR involved 60 Vbeta and 13 Jbeta primers. Assay used: immunoSEQ multiplex PCR; TCRdb lists only in-frame clones, some missing. The repertoire holds 150,000 or so clones, with about 74% as singletons. The CDR3 is 14 amino acids. V was trimmed by 6 bases and J by 3 bases, leaving 11 bases between them. CDR1 is MNHEY and CDR2 is SMNVEV in the germline V gene (reference sequence). The data stem from a study of cytomegalovirus exposure and HLA in healthy donors. Study results and caveats: The authors later linked a missense DCLRE1C variant to TCR beta V- and J-gene trimming.

Sequencing was carried out using PBMCs. This sequence joins TRBV27 and TRBJ2-2, with D possibly TRBD2 on 6 matching bases. This TCR was recovered from a man aged 40-50 years in good health and CMV-seropositive. CDR3 sequence: CASRASGYTGELFF. Here the CDR3 DNA reads TGTGCCAGCAGAGCCAGCGGGTACACCGGGGAGCTGTTTTTT.